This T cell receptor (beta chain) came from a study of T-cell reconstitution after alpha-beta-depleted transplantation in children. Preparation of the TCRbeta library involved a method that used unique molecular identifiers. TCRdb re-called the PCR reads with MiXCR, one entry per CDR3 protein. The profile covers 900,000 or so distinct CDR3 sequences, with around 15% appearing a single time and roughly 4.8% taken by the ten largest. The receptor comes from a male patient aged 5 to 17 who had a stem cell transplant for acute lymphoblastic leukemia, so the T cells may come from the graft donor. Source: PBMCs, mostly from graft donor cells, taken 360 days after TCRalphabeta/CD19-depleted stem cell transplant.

CDR3 bases: TGTGCCAGCAGTGAAGGGACTAGCGGGAGGCTCCAGTTCTTC. It codes for CASSEGTSGRLQFF. V usage is TRBV2 and J usage is TRBJ2-1, with 14 bases identical to TRBD2. The CDR3 spans 14 residues. V was clipped by 1 base and J by 13 bases; unmatched bases: 3. The germline gives CDR1 SNHLY, CDR2 FYNNEI.